This is a list of T cell receptor beta chains from one sample in a study of T cells in Graves' hyperthyroidism and ophthalmopathy. One entry per CDR3 protein results from TCRdb running MiXCR on the multiplex PCR reads. The profile covers more than 500,000 distinct CDR3 sequences, with around 50% appearing a single time and 44% taken by the ten largest. Sequenced sample: peripheral blood or thyroid tissue (not recorded which). The receptors here all came from an adult woman with Graves' disease, either hyperthyroidism or ophthalmopathy (not recorded which). Each CDR3 is given with its conserved first and last residue.

v_call	j_call	cdr3_aa
TRBV19	TRBJ2-5	CASTTTQGALETQYF
TRBV2	TRBJ1-1	CASSVTGHAFF
TRBV3-1	TRBJ1-1	CASSWDGGNTEAFF
TRBV9	TRBJ1-1	CASSVVQGYTEAFF
TRBV29-1	TRBJ2-2	CSAKGEGRVSEELFF
TRBV7-8	TRBJ2-5	CASSPNWGGKTQYF
TRBV5-1	TRBJ1-6	CASSSNTNSPLHF
TRBV19	TRBJ1-5	CASSRYDRVNQPQHF
TRBV28	TRBJ2-7	CASSSTVYEQYF
TRBV25-1	TRBJ2-2	CASARSSGELFF
TRBV20-1	TRBJ1-5	CSARAGLNQPQHF
TRBV10-3	TRBJ1-2	CAISEVDHGYTF
TRBV20-1	TRBJ1-1	CSAMDRVLIEAFF
TRBV20-1	TRBJ1-5	CSAENRDRGGQAQHF
TRBV10-3	TRBJ1-1	CAISRTGDEAFF
TRBV10-2	TRBJ2-7	CASNRGVYEQYF
TRBV7-2	TRBJ2-5	CASSYLWGSQETQYF
TRBV7-8	TRBJ2-7	CASSLGPLGQGNSEQYF
TRBV5-1	TRBJ2-6	CASSTVQGPRANVLTF
TRBV9	TRBJ2-2	CASSLKPGELFF
TRBV12-3/TRBV12-4	TRBJ1-6	CASRPGGQVNSPLHF
TRBV20-1	TRBJ1-2	CSASRDTSGDDGYTF
TRBV7-9	TRBJ1-1	CASRWREGTEAFF
TRBV2	TRBJ1-4	CASQGIWANEKLFF
TRBV12-3/TRBV12-4	TRBJ1-2	CASRQRSPASDYGYTF
TRBV15	TRBJ1-4	CATSKLTTGTNEKLFF
TRBV5-6	TRBJ1-1	CASQAGGEEAFF
TRBV29-1	TRBJ2-5	CSSPGQGRSQTQYF
TRBV24-1	TRBJ2-5	CATSAWAPGGETQYF
TRBV29-1	TRBJ1-2	CSVEQAGAEGYTF
TRBV7-9	TRBJ2-3	CASSFSGATDTQYF
TRBV12-3/TRBV12-4	TRBJ1-6	CASRGQGASPLHF
TRBV12-3/TRBV12-4	TRBJ1-1	CASSFSPPSEAFF